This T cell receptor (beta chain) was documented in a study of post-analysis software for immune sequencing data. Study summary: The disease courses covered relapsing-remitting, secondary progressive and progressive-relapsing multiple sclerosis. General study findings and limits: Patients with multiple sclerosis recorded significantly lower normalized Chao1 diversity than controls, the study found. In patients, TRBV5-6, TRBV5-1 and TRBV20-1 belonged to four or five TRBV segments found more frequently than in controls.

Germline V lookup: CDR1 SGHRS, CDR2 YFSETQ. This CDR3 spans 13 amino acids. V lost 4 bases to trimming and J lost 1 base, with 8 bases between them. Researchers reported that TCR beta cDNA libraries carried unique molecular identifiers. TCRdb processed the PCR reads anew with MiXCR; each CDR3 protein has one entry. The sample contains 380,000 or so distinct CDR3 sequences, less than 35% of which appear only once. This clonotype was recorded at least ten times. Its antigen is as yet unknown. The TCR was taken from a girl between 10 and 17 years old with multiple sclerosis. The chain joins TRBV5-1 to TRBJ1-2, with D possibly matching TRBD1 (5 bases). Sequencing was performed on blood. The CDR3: CASSGGGNYGYTF. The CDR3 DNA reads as TGCGCCAGCAGCGGCGGGGGTAACTATGGCTACACCTTC.